The 6 T cell receptor beta chains given below trace back to one sample, sequenced in a study of T cell responses to AZD1222 COVID-19 vaccine. This table comes from immunoSEQ multiplex PCR, and its TCRdb copy is limited to in-frame clones, with some not included. The sample includes 150,000 to 200,000 clones, roughly nine tenths seen only once; the top ten take about 1.6%. Sequenced material: peripheral blood, taken on day 0 of AZD1222 vaccination. The receptors were sampled from an adult in good health.

The rearrangement joins TRBV7-9 to TRBJ2-7; D unclear. Trimming shortened V by 5 bases and J by 0 bases, and 11 bases separated the two germline ends. There are 14 residues in the CDR3. Germline-derived CDR1 and CDR2 are SEHNR and FQNEAQ (reference sequence). The chain's CDR3 is CASSPGGYSYEQYF. The CDR3 DNA follows: TGTGCCAGCAGCCCCGGCGGCTACTCCTACGAGCAGTACTTC.

V and J are TRBV7-2 and TRBJ2-2; 7 bases fit TRBD1. The CDR3 contains 15 residues. The V gene's germline CDR1 is SGHTA and CDR2 FQGNSA. Losses at the gene ends were 5 bases for V and 5 bases for J; bases not matched to a gene: 8. In nucleotides, the CDR3 is TGTGCCAGCAGCCACTACAGGGGTAGAACCGGGGAGCTGTTTTTT. Its translation: CASSHYRGRTGELFF.

V gene TRBV28 combines with J gene TRBJ2-7; D is tentatively TRBD1 or TRBD2 (7 bases each). This CDR3 is 15 amino acids long. CDR1 and CDR2 (germline): MDHEN, SYDVKM. Trimming left V 8 bases short and J 2 bases short, with 19 bases between. CDR3 amino acids: CASSNGGGQPYEQYF. As DNA, the CDR3 is TGTGCCAGCTCAAATGGGGGGGGACAGCCCTACGAGCAGTACTTC.

The V and J genes are TRBV2 and TRBJ2-3; tentatively, D is TRBD2 (7 bases). From germline, CDR1 is SNHLY and CDR2 FYNNEI. The CDR3 sequence is 15 residues long. V shed 5 bases and J shed 0 bases, with 12 bases lying between them. The CDR3 region is CASSPRGASTDTQYF. CDR3 sequence (DNA): TGTGCCAGCAGTCCTCGGGGGGCAAGCACAGATACGCAGTATTTT.

This clone was seen more than once but under ten times. The CDR3 DNA follows: TGTGCGGGCGGAGTCATTTATAATTCACCCCTCCACTTT. Its translation: CAGGVIYNSPLHF. This chain joins TRBV6-5 and TRBJ1-6; D remains ambiguous. The CDR3 has 13 amino acids. Germline V gene sequence: CDR1 MNHEY, CDR2 SVGAGI.

The chain carries TRBV9 and TRBJ1-5, with a tentative D call TRBD1 (5 bases). The CDR3 length is 15 residues. Trimming removed 3 bases at V and 2 bases at J, with 12 bases between. Germline CDR1 and CDR2: SGDLS and YYNGEE. The CDR3 loop is CASSAGGAGNQPQHF. The CDR3 nucleotides read TGTGCCAGCAGCGCGGGCGGGGCGGGCAATCAGCCCCAGCATTTT.